The rows below give T cell receptor beta chains drawn from one sample of a study of T cell responses to AZD1222 COVID-19 vaccine. Assay: immunoSEQ multiplex PCR; the TCRdb copy retains only in-frame clones and omits some. Here the sample spans 200,000 or so clones, just over 90% being singletons. The material sequenced was peripheral blood, taken on day 0 of AZD1222 vaccination. The origin of the receptors is an adult in good health. The CDR3 runs from the conserved cysteine through the conserved F or W. A D gene is named only where the DNA matches it firmly. Where a row states a size, it is once, few, many or the class of an expanded clone; other rows omit it.

TRBD1,NA,TRBV2,TRBJ1-6,TGTGCCAGCAGCCCCGGGGACAGAGTGTCACCCCTCCACTTT,CASSPGDRVSPLHF
TRBD2,NA,TRBV7-3,TRBJ2-5,TGTGCCAGCAGCCCCGGGACTAGCGGGATTCAGACCCAGTACTTC,CASSPGTSGIQTQYF
NA,NA,TRBV5-1,TRBJ2-2,TGCGCCAGCAGCCCGGAGCTACGGGGGGCTCGTACCGGGGAGCTGTTTTTT,CASSPELRGARTGELFF
TRBD1,NA,TRBV5-1,TRBJ2-5,TGCGCCAGCAGCCGGACAGGGGGTTCAGTGGGCGAAGAGACCCAGTACTTC,CASSRTGGSVGEETQYF
NA,NA,TRBV11-2,TRBJ2-2,TGTGCCAGCAGCTTAGGAGTTCCGAACACCGGGGAGCTGTTTTTT,CASSLGVPNTGELFF
TRBD1,NA,TRBV2,TRBJ1-1,TGTGCCAGCAGTGGGACAGGGGTAAACACTGAAGCTTTCTTT,CASSGTGVNTEAFF
NA,NA,TRBV3-1/TRBV3-2,TRBJ2-1,TGTGCCAGCAGCCATTTTAGGGGCAATGAGCAGTTCTTC,CASSHFRGNEQFF
NA,NA,TRBV7-6,TRBJ2-7,TGTGCCAGCAGCTTAGGGCGTACCTACGAGCAGTACTTC,CASSLGRTYEQYF
NA,NA,TRBV7-3,TRBJ2-1,TGTGCCAGCAGCCTGTACCCCGGCTCCTACAATGAGCAGTTCTTC,CASSLYPGSYNEQFF
NA,few,TRBV24-1,TRBJ1-5,TGTGCCACCAGTGACCCACAGTTCCCCAATCAGCCCCAGCATTTT,CATSDPQFPNQPQHF
NA,NA,TRBV27,TRBJ2-2,TGTGCCAGCAGTTTTAGTAGTGAGAACACCGGGGAGCTGTTTTTT,CASSFSSENTGELFF
TRBD2,NA,TRBV5-4,TRBJ2-7,TGTGCCAGCGGACTAGCGTCCTCCTACGAGCAGTACTTC,CASGLASSYEQYF
NA,NA,TRBV18,TRBJ1-1,TGTGCCAGCTCACCATCTGGGGGGACTGAAGCTTTCTTT,CASSPSGGTEAFF
NA,NA,TRBV5-1,TRBJ1-3,TGCGCCAGCAGTCAAACGCCGACAGGCTCTGGAAACACCATATATTTT,CASSQTPTGSGNTIYF
TRBD1,NA,TRBV25-1,TRBJ1-6,TGTGCCAGCAGAAAAGACAGGGGGGTTAGCTCCTATAATTCACCCCTCCACTTT,CASRKDRGVSSYNSPLHF
TRBD2,NA,TRBV4-1,TRBJ2-7,TGCGCCAGCAGCCAAGAGTGGGGGGGACCCTACGAGCAGTACTTC,CASSQEWGGPYEQYF
NA,NA,TRBV7-8,TRBJ2-1,TGTGCCAGCAGCACCAGGGACACCGGAGGAGCCAATGAGCAGTTCTTC,CASSTRDTGGANEQFF
TRBD1,few,TRBV7-8,TRBJ1-2,TGTGCCAGCAGCCTACCAGGTACCGGGACAGGGGACCACTATGGCTACACCTTC,CASSLPGTGTGDHYGYTF
NA,few,TRBV7-6,TRBJ2-5,TGTGCCAGCAGCCCCCTAGGAGGGGCTCAAGAGACCCAGTACTTC,CASSPLGGAQETQYF
TRBD1,NA,TRBV29-1,TRBJ1-5,TGCAGCGTTGGGGGACAGGGTAATCAGCCCCAGCATTTT,CSVGGQGNQPQHF
TRBD2,NA,TRBV6-4,TRBJ2-1,TGTGCCAGCAGTGACTCTACTAGCGGGACATACAATGAGCAGTTCTTC,CASSDSTSGTYNEQFF
TRBD1,NA,TRBV5-1,TRBJ1-3,TGCGCCAGCAGCGGAGAGGGGGCCCCTGGAAACACCATATATTTT,CASSGEGAPGNTIYF
NA,NA,TRBV19,TRBJ2-1,TGTGCCAGTAGTATTAATTTCTACAATGAGCAGTTCTTC,CASSINFYNEQFF
NA,NA,TRBV7-2,TRBJ2-3,TGTGCCAGCACCCTGACAGATACGCAGTATTTT,CASTLTDTQYF